These T cell receptor beta chains were read from a single sample in a study of T cell responses to AZD1222 COVID-19 vaccine. The table came from immunoSEQ multiplex PCR; TCRdb's copy has only in-frame clones and leaves some out. This table holds 120,000 to 150,000 clones, more than 85% found once. The sequencing here drew on peripheral blood, taken on day 0 of MenACWY control vaccination. These receptors were collected from an adult in good health. Each CDR3 is given with its conserved first and last residue.

v_gene	j_gene	CDR3aa
TRBV10-3	TRBJ1-5	CAISDRAQGVSNQPQHF
TRBV10-3	TRBJ1-1	CAISESNNMNTEAFF
TRBV4-3	TRBJ2-7	CASSPSRALSYEQYF
TRBV6-5	TRBJ2-2	CASSYSGRATGELFF
TRBV7-9	TRBJ1-1	CASSRNLRHMNTEAFF
TRBV6-1	TRBJ1-4	CASSEAFYRNEKLFF
TRBV9	TRBJ2-5	CASSVAGETQYF
TRBV11-1	TRBJ2-7	CASSLGGTGQVYEQYF
TRBV7-8	TRBJ2-1	CASSSHKYNEQFF
TRBV21-1	TRBJ2-3	CASSRTSGGPTDTQYF
TRBV27	TRBJ1-2	CASSSPVGVGYTF
TRBV4-1	TRBJ2-2	CASSQDPGRNTGELFF
TRBV18	TRBJ1-1	CASSPTGDTEAFF
TRBV7-3	TRBJ2-1	CASSLTRANNEQFF
TRBV6-2/TRBV6-3	TRBJ2-1	CASSYSSSNEQFF
TRBV19	TRBJ1-2	CASSETGTAPYGYTF
TRBV6-2/TRBV6-3	TRBJ1-2	CASSYGTANYGYTF
TRBV9	TRBJ1-2	CASSVGNDNHGYTF
TRBV29-1	TRBJ1-1	CSVENQGNTEAFF
TRBV5-4	TRBJ1-1	CASSTGNRLNTEAFF
TRBV7-8	TRBJ2-2	CASSLQAGGSHGELFF
TRBV19	TRBJ2-7	CASSIKGTGSSYEQYF
TRBV28	TRBJ2-1	CASSFSGTSYNEQFF
TRBV18	TRBJ2-7	CASSPNQRTGVYEQYF
TRBV10-3	TRBJ1-6	CAISAREGSPLHF
TRBV6-5	TRBJ2-7	CASSTGQGAEEQYF
TRBV11-2	TRBJ2-7	CASSPQGYEQYF
TRBV28	TRBJ2-1	CASSSSIMSSYNEQFF
TRBV28	TRBJ1-3	CASSAPEYRAGNTIYF
TRBV29-1	TRBJ2-1	CSVEYSGRGLNNEQFF
TRBV9	TRBJ1-2	CASSGTGFNYGYTF
TRBV18	TRBJ2-7	CASSPPLGSSHEQYF
TRBV7-2	TRBJ2-7	CASSPSGVYEQYF
TRBV2	TRBJ2-1	CASSGVAVYGEQFF
TRBV6-4	TRBJ1-1	CASSENPGQGHTEAFF
TRBV27	TRBJ1-5	CASSLGFNQPQHF
TRBV19	TRBJ2-6	CASRYGQGMSGANVLTF
TRBV11-2	TRBJ2-3	CASSLGIPTDTQYF
TRBV5-1	TRBJ2-7	CASSSPKLPGLKSYEQYF
TRBV5-4	TRBJ1-5	CASSYQQGDSNQPQHF
TRBV7-2	TRBJ1-1	CASSPVIYTEAFF
TRBV2	TRBJ2-3	CASSEAGGTDTQYF
TRBV11-1	TRBJ2-1	CASSPQGNEQFF
TRBV5-4	TRBJ1-2	CASSFKGVDGYTF
TRBV27	TRBJ1-6	CASSAAKYNSPLHF
TRBV4-2	TRBJ2-1	CASSQDRGGEQFF
TRBV3-1/TRBV3-2	TRBJ2-3	CASSQGAGGTYTQYF
TRBV7-6	TRBJ2-3	CASSFSGPPTDTQYF
TRBV5-1	TRBJ2-1	CASSLDVGGWNEQFF
TRBV11-3	TRBJ2-1	CASSVGSSYNEQFF
TRBV27	TRBJ1-2	CASSFLPWTGENGYTF
TRBV20-1	TRBJ2-1	CSASGQGASGEQFF
TRBV7-2	TRBJ1-1	CASSLGGGNTEAFF